The rows below give T cell receptor beta chains drawn from one sample of a study of CD8 T cells in ankylosing spondylitis. TCRdb independently ran MiXCR on the 5' RACE reads; one entry per CDR3 protein. The repertoire includes approximately 540,000 distinct CDR3 sequences, approximately 12% of them detected once, and approximately 7% sits in the top ten. Sequencing was carried out using blood, either unsorted or a sorted T cell fraction (not recorded which). Every receptor here comes from a male donor with ankylosing spondylitis. CDR3s include the opening cysteine and the closing phenylalanine or tryptophan. The D gene is left open where the match is weak. Rows give clone size only sometimes, using once, few, many, or a class for an expanded clone.

NA TRBJ2-7 NA TRBV11-2 TGTGCCAGCAGCTCGATCGTTTACGAGCAGTACTTC CASSSIVYEQYF
NA TRBJ2-5 few TRBV27 TGTGCCAGCAGTCCAAGACCTATGCCGGAGACCCAGTACTTC CASSPRPMPETQYF
NA TRBJ2-3 NA TRBV20-1 TGCAGTGCTAGAGAGTTTGGGCTTAGCACAGATACGCAGTATTTT CSAREFGLSTDTQYF
TRBD2 TRBJ2-7 NA TRBV2 TGTGCCAGCAGTGAACTAGCGGGAACATTTCACGAGCAGTACTTC CASSELAGTFHEQYF
TRBD2 TRBJ2-3 NA TRBV29-1 TGCAGCGTTGAACTAGCGGGACGCCGGTATTTT CSVELAGRRYF
NA TRBJ2-5 NA TRBV15 TGTGCCACCAGCAGAGATTTAGGCTGGGAAGAGACCCAGTACTTC CATSRDLGWEETQYF
TRBD1 TRBJ1-2 few TRBV6-4 TGTGCCAGCAGCCGGACCCGGGACAGCCGCTATGGCTACACCTTC CASSRTRDSRYGYTF
NA TRBJ2-7 few TRBV25-1 TGTGCCAGCAGTAAACAGTACGAGCAGTACTTC CASSKQYEQYF
NA TRBJ2-3 NA TRBV24-1 TGTGCCACCAGTGATTTGAAGACAGATACGCAGTATTTT CATSDLKTDTQYF
NA TRBJ1-1 NA TRBV5-1 TGCGCCAGCAGGTTTGAGGTGAACACTGAAGCTTTCTTT CASRFEVNTEAFF
TRBD1 TRBJ1-1 few TRBV25-1 TGTGCCAGCAGTGATTTAGCAGGGGGAGCGGCTGAAGCTTTCTTT CASSDLAGGAAEAFF
TRBD1 TRBJ2-5 NA TRBV12-3/TRBV12-4 TGTGCCAGCAGTTATTCGGCAGGGGGAGAGACCCAGTACTTC CASSYSAGGETQYF
NA TRBJ1-2 many TRBV12-3/TRBV12-4 TGTGCCAGCAGTTTCGCAGACTATGGCTACACCTTC CASSFADYGYTF
TRBD1 TRBJ2-1 NA TRBV24-1 TGTGCCACCAGTGATGCACAGGGGGTCCCTCTGAGGGATGAGCAGTTCTTC CATSDAQGVPLRDEQFF
NA TRBJ1-5 few TRBV12-3/TRBV12-4 TGTGCCAGCAGTTTCGGGGAGAGGGCTCAGCCCCAGCATTTT CASSFGERAQPQHF
NA TRBJ1-1 many TRBV11-2 TGTGCCAGCAGCTCGGGGGGGCAGAGCACTGAAGCTTTCTTT CASSSGGQSTEAFF
TRBD2 TRBJ2-3 few TRBV27 TGTGCCAGCAGTGGCGGGACTAGCGGGAGAAGTACGCAGTATTTT CASSGGTSGRSTQYF
TRBD1 TRBJ1-6 few TRBV3-1 TGTGCCAGCAGCCAGGACAGGGGTGGGTCACCCCTCCACTTT CASSQDRGGSPLHF
NA TRBJ2-1 many TRBV12-3/TRBV12-4 TGTGCCAGCAGTTGGGGGGAAAGCTACAATGAGCAGTTCTTC CASSWGESYNEQFF
NA TRBJ1-1 NA TRBV5-5 TGTGCCAGCAGCCGGGAGGAAGGGCGGAAAGCTTTCTTT CASSREEGRKAFF
NA TRBJ1-1 many TRBV5-1 TGCGCCAGCAGCTTGGGGACATCTAACACTGAAGCTTTCTTT CASSLGTSNTEAFF
TRBD1 TRBJ1-1 few TRBV5-1 TGCGCCAGCAGCTTGGGCAGGACAGGGAGGAACACTGAAGCTTTCTTT CASSLGRTGRNTEAFF
NA TRBJ1-5 NA TRBV6-2/TRBV6-3 TGTGCCAGCAGTTACTCGGCAGCTTATAGCAATCAGCCCCAGCATTTT CASSYSAAYSNQPQHF
TRBD1 TRBJ1-6 NA TRBV4-2 TGTGCCAGCAGCCAGGATGGACAGGTCTCCTATAATTCACCCCTCCACTTT CASSQDGQVSYNSPLHF
NA TRBJ1-5 NA TRBV6-2/TRBV6-3 TGTGCCAGCAGTTACTCCTTCGAGGTTTCGGGCAATCAGCCCCAGCATTTT CASSYSFEVSGNQPQHF
NA TRBJ2-3 NA TRBV5-1 TGCGCCAGCAGCTGGGAGGCAAATCGAGACACAGATACGCAGTATTTT CASSWEANRDTDTQYF
NA TRBJ2-2 few TRBV10-2 TGCGCCAGCAGTAAACTCCTTGCCACCGGGGAGCTGTTTTTT CASSKLLATGELFF
NA TRBJ2-3 NA TRBV6-1 TGTGCCAGCAGGGCGGAAGTACTCACAGATACGCAGTATTTT CASRAEVLTDTQYF
NA TRBJ2-3 NA TRBV5-1 TGCGCCAGCAGCGCCCGAAGCGGGAGCACAGATACGCAGTATTTT CASSARSGSTDTQYF
NA TRBJ1-1 many TRBV11-2 TGTGCCAGCAGCTTAATCAGGAACACTGAAGCTTTCTTT CASSLIRNTEAFF
TRBD2 TRBJ2-1 few TRBV20-1 TGCAGTGCTACCTCAGTGGGTAGCGGGAGGGCCCTCAATGAGCAGTTCTTC CSATSVGSGRALNEQFF
TRBD1 TRBJ1-4 NA TRBV12-3/TRBV12-4 TGTGCCAGCAGGACGAGTACAGGGGGGTATGAAAAACTGTTTTTT CASRTSTGGYEKLFF
NA TRBJ2-3 NA TRBV20-1 TGCAGTGCTAGAGTAGCGATGGGAGGACCGAGCACAGATACGCAGTATTTT CSARVAMGGPSTDTQYF
TRBD2 TRBJ2-2 many TRBV10-3 TGTGCCATCAGGCTAGCGGGAAGCACCGGGGAGCTGTTTTTT CAIRLAGSTGELFF
TRBD2 TRBJ2-2 few TRBV20-1 TGCAGTGCTAGAGATGAGGTAGCGGGTTACACCGGGGAGCTGTTTTTT CSARDEVAGYTGELFF
NA TRBJ2-7 few TRBV6-1 TGTGCCAGCGGGACGAGCGAGCTTTACGAGCAGTACTTC CASGTSELYEQYF
NA TRBJ2-5 NA TRBV25-1 TGTGCCAGCAGTGATTCTCTTGGACTAAGAGAGACCCAGTACTTC CASSDSLGLRETQYF
NA TRBJ2-1 few TRBV20-1 TGCAGTGCTAGATCGTTGTCTGGCCCATCCTACAATGAGCAGTTCTTC CSARSLSGPSYNEQFF
NA TRBJ2-3 few TRBV5-6 TGTGCCAGCAGTTCCCAGGGGACCCGCACAGATACGCAGTATTTT CASSSQGTRTDTQYF
NA TRBJ1-5 NA TRBV3-1 TGTGCCAGCAGCCTGACAGAATTAGATCAGCCCCAGCATTTT CASSLTELDQPQHF
TRBD1 TRBJ2-1 few TRBV24-1 TGTGCCACCAGTGATTGGACAGGGGAGGGGGCCTACAATGAGCAGTTCTTC CATSDWTGEGAYNEQFF
NA TRBJ1-1 NA TRBV5-6 TGTGCCAGCAGCCCTGGGTACGGGGGAGAGGAGAACACTGAAGCTTTCTTT CASSPGYGGEENTEAFF
TRBD1 TRBJ2-1 NA TRBV3-1 TGTGCCAGCAGCCGTAGAGGGACAGGCTACAATGAGCAGTTCTTC CASSRRGTGYNEQFF
TRBD1 TRBJ1-1 NA TRBV5-1 TGCGCCAGCAGCCGTAACAGGGGGGCGAACACTGAAGCTTTCTTT CASSRNRGANTEAFF
TRBD1 TRBJ1-2 few TRBV3-1 TGTGCCAGCAGCCAAGGGCGCAACAGGGGCTCTACCTATGGCTACACCTTC CASSQGRNRGSTYGYTF
TRBD1 TRBJ2-7 NA TRBV27 TGTGCCAGCAGATCTCTAAGCGGACAGGGGGCAAGGGAGCAGTACTTC CASRSLSGQGAREQYF
TRBD2 TRBJ2-1 few TRBV27 TGTGCCAGCAGCCGCGGGGGGGGTGAGCAGTTCTTC CASSRGGGEQFF
TRBD2 TRBJ2-2 NA TRBV27 TGTGCCAGCAGTTACCAACGACTAGCGGCCGACGACACCGGGGAGCTGTTTTTT CASSYQRLAADDTGELFF